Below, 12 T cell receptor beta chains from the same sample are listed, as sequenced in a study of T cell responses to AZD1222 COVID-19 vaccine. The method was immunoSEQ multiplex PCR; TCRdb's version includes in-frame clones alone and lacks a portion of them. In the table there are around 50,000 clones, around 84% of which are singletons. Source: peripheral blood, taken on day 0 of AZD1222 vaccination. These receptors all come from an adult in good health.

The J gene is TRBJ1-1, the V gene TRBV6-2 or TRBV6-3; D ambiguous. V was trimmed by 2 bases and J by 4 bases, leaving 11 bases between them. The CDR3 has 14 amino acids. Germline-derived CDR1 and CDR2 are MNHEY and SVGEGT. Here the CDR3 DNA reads TGTGCCAGCAGTTACGACATATCGGTCACTGAAGCTTTCTTT. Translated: CASSYDISVTEAFF.

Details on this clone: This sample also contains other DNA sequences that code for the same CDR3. The DNA of the CDR3 is TGTGCCAGCTCACCCCAGGGGAGCAATCAGCCCCAGCATTTT. It encodes CASSPQGSNQPQHF. V is TRBV18 and J is TRBJ1-5; the D gene is possibly TRBD1 (6 bases). V shed 3 bases and J shed 1 base, with 7 bases lying between them. The CDR3 runs 14 residues. The V gene's germline CDR1 is KGHSH and CDR2 LQKENI.

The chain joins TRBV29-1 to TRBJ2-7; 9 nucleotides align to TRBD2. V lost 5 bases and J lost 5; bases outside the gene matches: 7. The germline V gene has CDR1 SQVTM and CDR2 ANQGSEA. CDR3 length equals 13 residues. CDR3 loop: CSVLAGTVHEQYF. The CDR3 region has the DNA TGCAGCGTTCTAGCGGGAACGGTCCACGAGCAGTACTTC.

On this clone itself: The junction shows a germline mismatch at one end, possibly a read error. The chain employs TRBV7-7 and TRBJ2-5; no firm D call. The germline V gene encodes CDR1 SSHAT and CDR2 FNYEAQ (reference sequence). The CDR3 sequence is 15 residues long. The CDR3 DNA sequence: TGTGCTAGCAGCCCAGTCGCGGCGCCACAAGAGACCCAGTACTTC. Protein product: CASSPVAAPQETQYF.

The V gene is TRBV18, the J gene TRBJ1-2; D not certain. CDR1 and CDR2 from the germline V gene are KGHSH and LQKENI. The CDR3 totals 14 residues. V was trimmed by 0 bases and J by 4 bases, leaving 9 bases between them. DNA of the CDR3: TGTGCCAGCTCACCACCGGCGGAACTCTATGGCTACACCTTC. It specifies CASSPPAELYGYTF.

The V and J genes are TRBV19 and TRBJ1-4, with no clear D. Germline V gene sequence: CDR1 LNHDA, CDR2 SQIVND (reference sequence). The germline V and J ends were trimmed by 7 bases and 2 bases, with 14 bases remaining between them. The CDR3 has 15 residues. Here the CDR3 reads CASTDLGGTNEKLFF. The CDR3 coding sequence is TGTGCCAGTACAGACCTGGGTGGTACTAATGAAAAACTGTTTTTT.

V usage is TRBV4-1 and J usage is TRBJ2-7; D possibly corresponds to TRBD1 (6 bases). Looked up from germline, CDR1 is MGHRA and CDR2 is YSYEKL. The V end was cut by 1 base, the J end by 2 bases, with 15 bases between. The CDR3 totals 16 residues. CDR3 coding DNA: TGCGCCAGCAGCCAAGGGGGGCAGTCCCTCCCCTACGAGCAGTACTTC. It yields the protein CASSQGGQSLPYEQYF.

The CDR3, as DNA: TGTGCCAGCAGACCACAGGGGGCCTCTGGAAACACCATATATTTT. Translating it yields CASRPQGASGNTIYF. This chain joins TRBV7-2 and TRBJ1-3; 9 nucleotides agree with TRBD1. The germline V gene has CDR1 SGHTA and CDR2 FQGNSA. V lost 6 bases and J lost 0; bases outside the gene matches: 3. The CDR3 is 15 residues long.

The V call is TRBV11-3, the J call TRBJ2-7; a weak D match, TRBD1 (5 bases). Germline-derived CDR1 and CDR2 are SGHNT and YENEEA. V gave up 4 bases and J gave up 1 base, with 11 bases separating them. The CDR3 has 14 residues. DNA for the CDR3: TGTGCCAGCAGCTCCGGCCCAGGGTCCTACGAGCAGTACTTC. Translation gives CASSSGPGSYEQYF.

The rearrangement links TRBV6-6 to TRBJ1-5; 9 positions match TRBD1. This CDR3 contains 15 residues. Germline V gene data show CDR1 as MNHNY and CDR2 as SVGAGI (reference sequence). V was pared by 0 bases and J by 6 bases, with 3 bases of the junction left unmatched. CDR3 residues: CASSYSQGAGQPQHF. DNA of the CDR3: TGTGCCAGCAGTTACTCACAGGGGGCCGGTCAGCCCCAGCATTTT.

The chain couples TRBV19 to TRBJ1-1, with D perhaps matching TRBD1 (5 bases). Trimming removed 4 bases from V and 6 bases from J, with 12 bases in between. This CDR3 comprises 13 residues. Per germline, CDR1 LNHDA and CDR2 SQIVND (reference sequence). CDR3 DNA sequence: TGTGCCAGTAGTAGGGACTTGCAGGCTGAAGCTTTCTTT. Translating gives CASSRDLQAEAFF.

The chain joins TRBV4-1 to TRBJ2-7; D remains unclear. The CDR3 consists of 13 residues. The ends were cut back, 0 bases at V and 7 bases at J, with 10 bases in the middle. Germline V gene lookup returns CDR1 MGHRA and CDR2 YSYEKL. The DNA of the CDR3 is TGCGCCAGCAGCCAAGAATACATGGATGAGCAGTACTTC. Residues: CASSQEYMDEQYF.